This is a list of T cell receptor beta chains from one sample in a study of blood T cell repertoires in COVID-19. Profiled with immunoSEQ multiplex PCR; TCRdb holds only in-frame clones, not every one. Here the sample spans 65,000 to 80,000 clones, roughly 89% being singletons. The sequenced sample was peripheral blood. Source of these receptors: a man aged 25-40 years with acute or convalescent COVID-19. The CDR3 runs from the conserved cysteine through the conserved F or W. A D gene is named only where the DNA matches it firmly.

len,v_gene,j_gene,d_gene,CDR3nt,CDR3aa
12,TRBV4-2,TRBJ1-2,.,TGTGCCAGCAGCCAAGCCTTGTATGGCTACACCTTC,CASSQALYGYTF
18,TRBV7-2,TRBJ2-3,TRBD2,TGTGCCAGCAGCTTAATGTATTCGTCTAGCGGAAACACAGATACGCAGTATTTT,CASSLMYSSSGNTDTQYF
16,TRBV24-1,TRBJ2-2,.,TGTGCCACCAGTGACCGCGGGACAGCGAACACCGGGGAGCTGTTTTTT,CATSDRGTANTGELFF
16,TRBV18,TRBJ1-2,.,TGTGCCAGCTCACCATTCATAGGCAGGGGAGAGTCTGGCTACACCTTC,CASSPFIGRGESGYTF
17,TRBV7-9,TRBJ1-1,.,TGTGCCAGCAGTTTCCGGGACACCAACGTGGTGAACACTGAAGCTTTCTTT,CASSFRDTNVVNTEAFF
15,TRBV5-1,TRBJ1-6,.,TGCGCCAGCAGCTTAGGACAGAGTAATAATTCACCCCTCCACTTT,CASSLGQSNNSPLHF
14,TRBV2,TRBJ2-2,TRBD1,TGTGCCAGCAGGGACAGGGATAACACCGGGGAGCTGTTTTTT,CASRDRDNTGELFF
14,TRBV5-1,TRBJ1-2,.,TGCGCCAGCAGCTTGGATACCGGAGGTTATGGCTACACCTTC,CASSLDTGGYGYTF
13,TRBV24-1,TRBJ1-5,TRBD1,TGTGCCACCGCCAGGGGGCCGCATCAGCCCCAGCATTTT,CATARGPHQPQHF
14,TRBV18,TRBJ2-7,TRBD1,TGTGCCAGCTCACCAACCGGGACAGATGGGGAGCAGTACTTC,CASSPTGTDGEQYF
13,TRBV3-1/TRBV3-2,TRBJ2-7,.,TGTGCCAGCAGCCAAGGGAGCGCCTACGAGCAGTACTTC,CASSQGSAYEQYF
14,TRBV28,TRBJ1-1,.,TGTGCCAGCAGTCGACGCGAGGGGAACACTGAAGCTTTCTTT,CASSRREGNTEAFF
15,TRBV28,TRBJ1-6,TRBD1,TGTGCCAGCAGTATCTCAGGGGGTTCTAATTCACCCCTCCACTTT,CASSISGGSNSPLHF
14,TRBV11-2,TRBJ1-6,.,TGTGCCAGCAGCTTCCTACCAAATAATTCACCCCTCCACTTT,CASSFLPNNSPLHF
14,TRBV3-1/TRBV3-2,TRBJ1-3,TRBD1,TGTGCCAGCAGATTCGGGACAGCTGGAAACACCATATATTTT,CASRFGTAGNTIYF
17,TRBV13,TRBJ2-2,TRBD1,TGTGCCAGCAGCTCGAGTCCGGGACAGGGGACGACCGGGGAGCTGTTTTTT,CASSSSPGQGTTGELFF